A selection of T cell receptor beta chains follows, all from one sample in a study of siplizumab effects on memory and regulatory T cells. Only in-frame clones appear in the TCRdb table, and some are missing; sequencing was by immunoSEQ multiplex PCR. The table includes some 90,000 clones, around 89% detected once. Sequenced sample: CD4+ T cells sorted from blood. The receptors here all came from a human donor in good health. CDR3s include the opening cysteine and the closing phenylalanine or tryptophan. The order of the fields is J gene, clone size, D gene, V gene, CDR3 protein, CDR3 DNA. The D gene is left open where the match is weak. The size entry is marked missing in some rows and otherwise reads once, few, many or a size class.

j_gene: TRBJ1-2
abundance: once
d_gene: TRBD1
v_gene: TRBV6-6
CDR3aa: CASSRDRGRANYGYTF
CDR3nt: TGTGCCAGCAGCCGGGACAGGGGACGAGCTAACTATGGCTACACCTTC

j_gene: TRBJ1-1
abundance: once
d_gene: NA
v_gene: TRBV19
CDR3aa: CASKRMNTEAFF
CDR3nt: TGTGCCAGTAAACGGATGAACACTGAAGCTTTCTTT

j_gene: TRBJ2-7
abundance: NA
d_gene: NA
v_gene: TRBV6-1
CDR3aa: CASSEAEGYEQYF
CDR3nt: TGTGCCAGCAGTGAAGCGGAGGGGTACGAGCAGTACTTC

j_gene: TRBJ2-1
abundance: NA
d_gene: TRBD2
v_gene: TRBV18
CDR3aa: CASSPSPGLASEQFF
CDR3nt: TGTGCCAGCTCACCAAGTCCGGGACTAGCCTCTGAGCAGTTCTTC

j_gene: TRBJ2-3
abundance: NA
d_gene: NA
v_gene: TRBV30
CDR3aa: CAWSPADGFSDTQYF
CDR3nt: TGTGCCTGGAGTCCTGCGGACGGCTTTTCTGATACGCAGTATTTT

j_gene: TRBJ2-1
abundance: NA
d_gene: TRBD2
v_gene: TRBV7-3
CDR3aa: CASSSLGAQAGGGQFF
CDR3nt: TGTGCCAGCAGCTCCCTAGGGGCCCAAGCGGGAGGGGGGCAGTTCTTC

j_gene: TRBJ2-1
abundance: NA
d_gene: TRBD2
v_gene: TRBV5-5
CDR3aa: CASSLELAGPPTYNEQFF
CDR3nt: TGTGCCAGCAGCTTGGAACTAGCGGGACCTCCTACCTACAATGAGCAGTTCTTC

j_gene: TRBJ2-1
abundance: NA
d_gene: TRBD2
v_gene: TRBV9
CDR3aa: CASSTGLAAFNEQFF
CDR3nt: TGTGCCAGCAGCACTGGACTAGCGGCGTTCAATGAGCAGTTCTTC

j_gene: TRBJ2-2
abundance: once
d_gene: NA
v_gene: TRBV30
CDR3aa: CAWRRTRGGELFF
CDR3nt: TGTGCCTGGCGGCGAACCAGGGGCGGGGAGCTGTTTTTT

j_gene: TRBJ1-1
abundance: NA
d_gene: NA
v_gene: TRBV6-1
CDR3aa: CASSGFLFDTAFF
CDR3nt: TGTGCCAGCAGTGGTTTTCTCTTCGATACGGCTTTCTTT

j_gene: TRBJ1-1
abundance: few
d_gene: NA
v_gene: TRBV7-3
CDR3aa: CASSLGPRENTEAFF
CDR3nt: TGTGCCAGCAGCTTAGGCCCTCGGGAGAACACTGAAGCTTTCTTT

j_gene: TRBJ2-3
abundance: NA
d_gene: NA
v_gene: TRBV5-6
CDR3aa: CASSPGLFTDTQYF
CDR3nt: TGTGCCAGCAGCCCGGGACTTTTCACAGATACGCAGTATTTT

j_gene: TRBJ2-3
abundance: NA
d_gene: TRBD2
v_gene: TRBV15
CDR3aa: CATSRDPSGRSYTQYF
CDR3nt: TGTGCCACCAGCAGAGATCCTAGCGGGAGGTCTTATACGCAGTATTTT

j_gene: TRBJ2-5
abundance: NA
d_gene: TRBD2
v_gene: TRBV5-1
CDR3aa: CASSLAGTSGRETQYF
CDR3nt: TGCGCCAGCAGCTTGGCCGGGACTAGCGGGAGGGAGACCCAGTACTTC

j_gene: TRBJ2-1
abundance: NA
d_gene: NA
v_gene: TRBV11-3
CDR3aa: CASSLRYEQFF
CDR3nt: TGTGCCAGCAGCCTCCGATATGAGCAGTTCTTC

j_gene: TRBJ1-1
abundance: NA
d_gene: NA
v_gene: TRBV4-3
CDR3aa: CASSQNEGSEAFF
CDR3nt: TGCGCCAGCAGCCAAAACGAGGGGTCTGAAGCTTTCTTT